The 9 T cell receptor beta chains presented below share a single source sample, sequenced in a study of cytomegalovirus exposure and HLA in healthy donors. The PCR ran on 60 Vbeta and 13 Jbeta primers. TCRdb keeps only in-frame clones here, not all; method: immunoSEQ multiplex PCR. The table lists tens of thousands of clones, about 79% of them singletons, with around 5.1% in the top ten. Specimen: PBMCs. These TCRs come from a male donor in good health and CMV-seropositive.

The chain joins TRBV6-6 to TRBJ2-2; no clear D gene. CDR1 and CDR2 (germline): MNHNY, SVGAGI (reference sequence). This CDR3 spans 12 amino acids. The V end was cut by 5 bases, the J end by 5 bases, with 6 bases between. CDR3 DNA sequence: TGTGCCAGCAGTAGCAATACCGGGGAGCTGTTTTTT. Translated, it gives CASSSNTGELFF.

V and J are TRBV5-8 and TRBJ1-6; tentatively, D is TRBD1 (5 bases). The germline CDR1 and CDR2 sequences are SGHTS and YDEGEE. Trimming cost V 4 bases and J 10 bases, with 18 bases left between them. This CDR3 is built from 15 residues. CDR3 sequence reads: CASSREGGTRSPLHF. CDR3 coding DNA: TGTGCCAGCAGCCGCGAGGGCGGGACCCGGTCACCCCTCCACTTT.

The chain joins TRBV4-2 to TRBJ2-3; 7 bases are shared with TRBD2. The CDR3 runs 15 residues. The V gene end was trimmed by 5 bases and the J gene end by 0 bases; junction bases not matched to a gene: 5. Germline values: CDR1 LGHNA, CDR2 YNFKEQ. CDR3 in amino acids: CASSYGLDSTDTQYF. CDR3 DNA sequence: TGTGCCAGCAGCTATGGACTAGATAGCACAGATACGCAGTATTTT.

In its sample, this clone was seen a few times. The V call is TRBV28, the J call TRBJ1-5, with no clear D. Trimming removed 5 bases from V and 9 bases from J, with 14 bases in between. The CDR3 totals 13 residues. Per germline, CDR1 MDHEN and CDR2 SYDVKM. CDR3 sequence reads: CASSPDTWWPQHF. CDR3 bases: TGTGCCAGCAGTCCAGACACATGGTGGCCCCAGCATTTT.

J is TRBJ2-1 and V is TRBV19; 8 bases map to TRBD1. J was trimmed by 4 bases and V by 1 base; bases with no gene match: 9. CDR1 is LNHDA and CDR2 is SQIVND in the germline V gene (reference sequence). The CDR3 totals 17 residues. The CDR3: CASSIGTRTGPYNEQFF. The CDR3 nucleotides are TGTGCCAGTAGTATAGGCACGAGGACAGGGCCATACAATGAGCAGTTCTTC.

The chain has TRBV28 and TRBJ2-7; 8 positions match TRBD2. The CDR3 has 17 residues. V trimming: 8 bases; J trimming: 5 bases; junction bases outside the gene matches: 20. Germline V gene data show CDR1 as MDHEN and CDR2 as SYDVKM. The CDR3: CASSSPSSGRYRDEQYF. DNA of the CDR3: TGTGCCAGCTCTTCCCCGTCGAGCGGGAGATATCGCGACGAGCAGTACTTC.

The genes are TRBV11-2 and TRBJ1-2; unclear D gene. This CDR3 is 13 amino acids long. Trimming took off 2 bases at V and 4 bases at J, with 8 bases between the two ends. Germline V gene lookup returns CDR1 SGHAT and CDR2 FQNNGV. In DNA, the CDR3 is TGTGCCAGCAGCTTAAGTTACACCTATGGCTACACCTTC. It translates to CASSLSYTYGYTF.

This clone was recorded once. The J gene is TRBJ2-1, the V gene TRBV6-5; 11 positions match TRBD1. Germline V gene sequence: CDR1 MNHEY, CDR2 SVGAGI. V shed 6 bases and J 8 bases; nucleotides not matched to a gene: 9. The CDR3 runs to 15 residues. DNA of the CDR3: TGTGCCAGCAGACCGGGACAGGGGGAAACGGATGAGCAGTTCTTC. Encoded protein: CASRPGQGETDEQFF.

There are a few counts of this clone. This sequence joins TRBV7-9 and TRBJ2-3; D call uncertain. V was clipped by 3 bases and J by 0 bases, with 10 bases between them. This CDR3 is built from 15 residues. From germline, CDR1 is SEHNR and CDR2 FQNEAQ (reference sequence). CDR3 amino acids: CASSLNRASTDTQYF. The CDR3 nucleotides read TGTGCCAGCAGCTTGAACCGAGCTAGCACAGATACGCAGTATTTT.